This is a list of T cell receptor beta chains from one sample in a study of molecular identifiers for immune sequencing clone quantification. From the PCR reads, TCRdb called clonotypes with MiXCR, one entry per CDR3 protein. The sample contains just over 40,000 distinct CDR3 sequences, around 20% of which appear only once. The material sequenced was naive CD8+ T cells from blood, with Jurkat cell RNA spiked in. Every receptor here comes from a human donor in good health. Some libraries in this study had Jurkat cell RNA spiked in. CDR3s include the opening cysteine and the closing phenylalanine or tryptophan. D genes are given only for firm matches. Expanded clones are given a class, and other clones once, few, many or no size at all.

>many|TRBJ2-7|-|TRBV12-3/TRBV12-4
TGTGCCAGCAGTTTTGGCCTAGACGTCTACGAGCAGTACTTC
CASSFGLDVYEQYF
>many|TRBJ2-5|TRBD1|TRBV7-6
TGTGCCAGCAGCTTAGTCGGGACAGTTAAGACCCAGTACTTC
CASSLVGTVKTQYF
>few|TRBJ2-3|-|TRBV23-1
TGCGCCAGCAAGGATGGGGCCACAGATACGCAGTATTTT
CASKDGATDTQYF
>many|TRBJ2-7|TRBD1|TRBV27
TGTGCCAGCAGTTTAGGGACAGGGGGTGCCTACGAGCAGTACTTC
CASSLGTGGAYEQYF
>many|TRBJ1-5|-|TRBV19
TGTGCCACCGAGGGGACGGCGTATAGCAATCAGCCCCAGCATTTT
CATEGTAYSNQPQHF
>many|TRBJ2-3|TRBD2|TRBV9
TGTGCCAGCAGCGTAGGAGGAGCGGGAGCCACAGATACGCAGTATTTT
CASSVGGAGATDTQYF
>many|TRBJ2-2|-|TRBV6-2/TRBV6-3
TGTGCCAGCAGCCGCGACAGATGGAGCACCGGGGAGCTGTTTTTT
CASSRDRWSTGELFF
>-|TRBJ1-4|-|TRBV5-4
TGTGCCAGCAGCTGGGGGGATGGGGAAAAACTGTTTTTT
CASSWGDGEKLFF
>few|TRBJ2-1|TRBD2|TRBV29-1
TGCAGCGCACGTGGGCTAGCGGGAAAGGTTGTTAAGAATGAGCAGTTCTTC
CSARGLAGKVVKNEQFF
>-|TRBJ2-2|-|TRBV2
TGTGCCAGTTGGGACACTCAAAACACCGGGGAGCTGTTTTTT
CASWDTQNTGELFF
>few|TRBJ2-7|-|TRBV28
TGTGCCAGCAGTTCGCCGTTAGGGAAGTACTTC
CASSSPLGKYF
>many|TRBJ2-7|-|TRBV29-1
TGCAGCGTTGAAGATCCCGGAGGGGACGAGCAGTACTTC
CSVEDPGGDEQYF
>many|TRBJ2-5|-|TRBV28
TGTGCCAGCAGTTTAGGTAGCGGCCAAGAGACCCAGTACTTC
CASSLGSGQETQYF
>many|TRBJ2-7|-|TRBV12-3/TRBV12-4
TGTGCCAGCAGTGCCTCCTCCTACGAGCAGTACTTC
CASSASSYEQYF
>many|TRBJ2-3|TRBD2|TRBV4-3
TGCGCCAGCAGCCAAGATGCGGGAGGGCAAGGAGATACGCAGTATTTT
CASSQDAGGQGDTQYF
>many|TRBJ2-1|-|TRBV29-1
TGCAGCGTTGGTGGATGGGTCGTCTCTGGGAATGAGCAGTTCTTC
CSVGGWVVSGNEQFF
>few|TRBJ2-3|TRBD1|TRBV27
TGTGCCAGCAGTCGCCCGGGGACAGCCCGCACAGATACGCAGTATTTT
CASSRPGTARTDTQYF
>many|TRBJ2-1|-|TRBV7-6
TGTGCCAGCAGCTCTATTTCACAAAGCTCCTACAATGAGCAGTTCTTC
CASSSISQSSYNEQFF
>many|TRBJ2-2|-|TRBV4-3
TGCGCCAGCAGCCAAACAGCCGGGGAGCTGTTTTTT
CASSQTAGELFF
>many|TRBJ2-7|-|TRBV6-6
TGTGCCAGCAGTTACTTTGCGCAGCCATCCCCCTACGAGCAGTACTTC
CASSYFAQPSPYEQYF
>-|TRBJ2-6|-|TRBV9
TGTGCCAGCAGCTTCGGGGGGGCCAACGTCCTGACTTTC
CASSFGGANVLTF
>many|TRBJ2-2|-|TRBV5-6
TGTGCCAGCAGCCACAGTAATAGACCCAGCACCGGGGAGCTGTTTTTT
CASSHSNRPSTGELFF
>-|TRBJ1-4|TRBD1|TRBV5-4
TGTGCCAGCAGCAAAGGGACAGTTGGAGCAACTAATGAAAAACTGTTTTTT
CASSKGTVGATNEKLFF
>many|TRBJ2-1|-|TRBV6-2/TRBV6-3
TGTGCCAGCACCGCGCCCGAGGCCTACAATGAGCAGTTCTTC
CASTAPEAYNEQFF
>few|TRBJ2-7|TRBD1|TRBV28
TGTGCCAGCAGCGCACAGGGGGCGTACTACGAGCAGTACTTC
CASSAQGAYYEQYF
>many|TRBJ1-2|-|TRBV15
TGTGCCACCAGCCCAAGGGGTTCCTATGGCTACACCTTC
CATSPRGSYGYTF